This T cell receptor beta chain was captured by sequencing in a study of blood T cell repertoires in COVID-19. Looking at the study overall: Researchers got acute and convalescent COVID-19 samples from the United States, Italy and Spain. From T cells, B-cell-depleted T cells, or PBMCs came the material, which was cDNA or gDNA.

Clones were read by immunoSEQ multiplex PCR, and TCRdb kept only the in-frame ones, dropping some. The table records 140,000 to 150,000 clones, approximately 80% of them present only once. The CDR3 runs to 12 residues. V was pared by 9 bases and J by 5 bases, with 13 bases between. Germline CDR1 reads LNHDA; CDR2 reads SQIVND (reference sequence). The TCR sequence derives from a man aged 55 to 70 with active or convalescent COVID-19. This chain joins TRBV19 and TRBJ1-2; D might be TRBD1 (5 bases). The sequenced sample consisted of peripheral blood. The CDR3, as DNA: TGTGCCAGCGTAGGGGCAACTTATGGCTACACCTTC. This sequence encodes CASVGATYGYTF.